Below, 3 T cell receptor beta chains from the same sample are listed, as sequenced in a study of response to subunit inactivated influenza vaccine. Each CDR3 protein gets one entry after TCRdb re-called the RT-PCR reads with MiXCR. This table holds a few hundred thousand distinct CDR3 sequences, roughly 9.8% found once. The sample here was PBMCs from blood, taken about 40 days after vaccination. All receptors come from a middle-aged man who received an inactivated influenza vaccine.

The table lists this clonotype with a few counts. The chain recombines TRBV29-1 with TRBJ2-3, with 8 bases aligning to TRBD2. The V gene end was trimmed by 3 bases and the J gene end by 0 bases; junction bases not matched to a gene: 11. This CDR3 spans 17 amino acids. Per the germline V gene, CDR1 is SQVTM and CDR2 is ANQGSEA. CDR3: CSVDPGGAFYSTDTQYF. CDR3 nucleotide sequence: TGCAGCGTTGACCCCGGGGGGGCCTTTTATAGCACAGATACGCAGTATTTT.

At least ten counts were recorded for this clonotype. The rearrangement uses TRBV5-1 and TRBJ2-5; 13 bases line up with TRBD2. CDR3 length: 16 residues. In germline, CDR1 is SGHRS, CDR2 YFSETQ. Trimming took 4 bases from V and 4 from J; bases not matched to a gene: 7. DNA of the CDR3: TGCGCCAGCAGCCCGGGACTAGCGGGATTATTAGAGACCCAGTACTTC. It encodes CASSPGLAGLLETQYF.

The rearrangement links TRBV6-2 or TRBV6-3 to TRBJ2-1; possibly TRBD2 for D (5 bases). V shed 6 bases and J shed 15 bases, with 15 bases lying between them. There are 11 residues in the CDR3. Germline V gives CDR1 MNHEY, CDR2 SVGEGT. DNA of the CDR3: TGTGCCAGCAGCGAAGCGGACCATCGGTTCTTC. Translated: CASSEADHRFF.